Below are 8 T cell receptor beta chains sequenced from a single sample in a study of cytomegalovirus exposure and HLA in healthy donors. TCRdb's copy holds only in-frame clones and misses some; the assay was immunoSEQ multiplex PCR. The sample lists approximately 59,000 clones, almost 95% occurring once. The sample was PBMCs. The receptors derive from a man between 18 and 35 years old in good health and CMV-seropositive.

The chain links TRBV5-1 to TRBJ2-2; 8 bases are a match to TRBD2. The V and J ends lost 4 bases and 4 bases, in that order; junction bases with no gene match: 3. This CDR3 contains 14 residues. Looked up from germline, CDR1 is SGHRS and CDR2 is YFSETQ. Here the CDR3 reads CASSPSGGTGELFF. The CDR3 bases are TGCGCCAGCAGCCCCAGCGGGGGCACCGGGGAGCTGTTTTTT. Full variable domain (remainder filled in from reference TRBV5-1 and TRBJ2-2): KAGVTQTPRYLIKTRGQQVTLSCSPISGHRSVSWYQQTPGQGLQFLFEYFSETQRNKGNFPGRFSGRQFSNSRSEMNVSTLELGDSALYLCASSPSGGTGELFFGEGSRLTVL.

This chain connects TRBV28 to TRBJ1-4, with 7 bases that match TRBD1. The CDR3 is 14 amino acids. Germline V gives CDR1 MDHEN, CDR2 SYDVKM. The ends lost 3 bases at V and 8 bases at J; junction bases unmatched: 6. The CDR3 DNA reads TGTGCCAGCAGTTTCACAGGGGTTGTAGAAAAACTGTTTTTT. It specifies CASSFTGVVEKLFF.

The gene calls are TRBV5-4 and TRBJ2-7, with 8 bases lining up with TRBD2. This CDR3 is 16 amino acids long. J lost 7 bases, V lost 9 bases, and 21 bases had no gene match. Germline-derived CDR1 and CDR2 are SGHNT and YYREEE (reference sequence). The CDR3 DNA is TGTGCCACTAAGCAGAGGGCGGGAGGCCGCCAGGAGGAGCAGTACTTC. It specifies CATKQRAGGRQEEQYF.

The rearrangement joins TRBV5-1 to TRBJ2-7; 7 bases match TRBD2. Trimming took 4 bases from V and 4 from J; bases not matched to a gene: 14. Germline V gene sequence: CDR1 SGHRS, CDR2 YFSETQ. This CDR3 is built from 16 residues. This CDR3 is CASSPDSLGGSYEQYF. In DNA, the CDR3 is TGCGCCAGCAGCCCTGACAGTCTCGGCGGGAGTTACGAGCAGTACTTC.

This chain joins TRBV27 and TRBJ1-1, with 7 bases lining up with TRBD1. CDR1 is MNHEY and CDR2 is SMNVEV in the germline V gene (reference sequence). Unmatched junction bases numbered 6, after V lost 4 bases and J lost 1 base. The CDR3 length is 15 residues. This CDR3 reads CASSSPRTGNTEAFF. CDR3 sequence (DNA): TGTGCCAGCAGTTCTCCTAGGACAGGGAACACTGAAGCTTTCTTT.

Here the CDR3 reads CASSALAGGTYEQYF. In DNA, the CDR3 is TGTGCCAGCAGCGCACTAGCGGGAGGGACCTACGAGCAGTACTTC. The rearrangement links TRBV5-4 to TRBJ2-7, with 13 bases matching TRBD2. Trimming took 4 bases from V and 2 from J; bases not matched to a gene: 3. CDR3 size: 15 residues. The germline gives CDR1 SGHNT, CDR2 YYREEE (reference sequence).

V is TRBV28 and J is TRBJ1-5; D possibly corresponds to TRBD1 (6 bases). In germline, CDR1 is MDHEN, CDR2 SYDVKM. The CDR3 runs 16 residues. V was shortened by 3 bases and J by 3 bases, with 15 bases between the two germline ends. CDR3 in amino acids: CASSFKRTGFNQPQHF. The DNA for the CDR3 is TGTGCCAGCAGTTTTAAACGAACAGGGTTCAATCAGCCCCAGCATTTT.

This chain connects TRBV5-1 to TRBJ2-2, with 11 bases lining up with TRBD2. The V gene's germline CDR1 is SGHRS and CDR2 YFSETQ. This CDR3 has 17 residues. Trimming cost V 3 bases and J 0 bases; bases outside gene matches: 4. The CDR3 DNA is TGCGCCAGCAGCTCGAGACTAGCGGGACCGAACACCGGGGAGCTGTTTTTT. It specifies CASSSRLAGPNTGELFF.